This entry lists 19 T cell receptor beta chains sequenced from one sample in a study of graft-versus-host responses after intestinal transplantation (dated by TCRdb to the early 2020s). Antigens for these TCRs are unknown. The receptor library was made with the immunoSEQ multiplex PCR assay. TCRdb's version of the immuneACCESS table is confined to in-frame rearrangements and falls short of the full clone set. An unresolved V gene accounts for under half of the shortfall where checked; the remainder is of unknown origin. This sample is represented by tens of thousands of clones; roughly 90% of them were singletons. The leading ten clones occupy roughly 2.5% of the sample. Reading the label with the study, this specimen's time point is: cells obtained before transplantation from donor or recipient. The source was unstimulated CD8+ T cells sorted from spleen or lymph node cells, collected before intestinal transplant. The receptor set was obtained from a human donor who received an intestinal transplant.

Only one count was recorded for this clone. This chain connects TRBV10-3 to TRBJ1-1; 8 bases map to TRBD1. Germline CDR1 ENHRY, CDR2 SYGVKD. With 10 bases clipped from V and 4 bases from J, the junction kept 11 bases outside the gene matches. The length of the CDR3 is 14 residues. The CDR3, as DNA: TGTGCCACCGTCGAGGCCGACAGGGGCACTGAAGCTTTCTTT. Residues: CATVEADRGTEAFF.

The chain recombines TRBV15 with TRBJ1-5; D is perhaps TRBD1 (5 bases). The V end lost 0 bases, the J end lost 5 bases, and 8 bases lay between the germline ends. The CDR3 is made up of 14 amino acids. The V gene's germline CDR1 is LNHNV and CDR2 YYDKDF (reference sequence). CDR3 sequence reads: CATSRERGHQPQHF. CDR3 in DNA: TGTGCCACCAGCAGAGAAAGGGGCCATCAGCCCCAGCATTTT.

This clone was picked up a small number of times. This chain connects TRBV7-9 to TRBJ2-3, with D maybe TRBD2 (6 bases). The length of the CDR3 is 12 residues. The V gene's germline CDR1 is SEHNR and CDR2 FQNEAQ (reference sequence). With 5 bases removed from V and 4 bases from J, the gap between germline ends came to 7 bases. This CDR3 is CASSGRSDTQYF. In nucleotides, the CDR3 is TGTGCCAGCAGCGGGAGGTCAGATACGCAGTATTTT. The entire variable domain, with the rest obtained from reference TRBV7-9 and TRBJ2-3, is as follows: DTGVSQNPRHKITKRGQNVTFRCDPISEHNRLYWYRQTLGQGPEFLTYFQNEAQLEKSRLLSDRFSAERPKGSFSTLEIQRTEQGDSAMYLCASSGRSDTQYFGPGTRLTVL.

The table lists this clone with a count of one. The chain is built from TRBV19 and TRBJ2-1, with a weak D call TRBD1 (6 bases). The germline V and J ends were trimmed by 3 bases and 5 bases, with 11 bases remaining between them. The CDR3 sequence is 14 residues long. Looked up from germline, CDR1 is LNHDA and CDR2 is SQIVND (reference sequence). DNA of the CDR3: TGTGCCAGTAGTATGGAACAGGGAGACAATGAGCAGTTCTTC. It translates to CASSMEQGDNEQFF.

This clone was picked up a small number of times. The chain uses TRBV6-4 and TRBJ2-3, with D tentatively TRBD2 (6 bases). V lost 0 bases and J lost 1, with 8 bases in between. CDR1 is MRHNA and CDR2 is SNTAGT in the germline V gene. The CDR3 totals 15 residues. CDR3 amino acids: CASSDSASGTDTQYF. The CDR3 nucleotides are TGTGCCAGCAGTGACTCGGCTAGCGGCACAGATACGCAGTATTTT.

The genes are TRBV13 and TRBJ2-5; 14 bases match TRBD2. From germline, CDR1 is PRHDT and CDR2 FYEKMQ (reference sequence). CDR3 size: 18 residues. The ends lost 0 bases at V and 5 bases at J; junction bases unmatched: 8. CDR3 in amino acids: CASSLGATSGGAEETQYF. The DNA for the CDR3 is TGTGCCAGCAGCTTAGGGGCGACTAGCGGGGGGGCGGAGGAGACCCAGTACTTC.

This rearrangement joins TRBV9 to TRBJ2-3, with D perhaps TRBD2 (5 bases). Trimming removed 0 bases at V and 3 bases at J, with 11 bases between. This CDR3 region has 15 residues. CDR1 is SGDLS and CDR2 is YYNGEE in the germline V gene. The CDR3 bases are TGTGCCAGCAGCGTAGCTCAGGAGGTGACAGATACGCAGTATTTT. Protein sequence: CASSVAQEVTDTQYF. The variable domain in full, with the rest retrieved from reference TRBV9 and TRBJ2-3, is DSGVTQTPKHLITATGQRVTLRCSPRSGDLSVYWYQQSLDQGLQFLIQYYNGEERAKGNILERFSAQQFPDLHSELNLSSLELGDSALYFCASSVAQEVTDTQYFGPGTRLTVL.

CDR3 bases: TGTGCCAGCAGCTTAGGCTCAGGGGAAGCTTTCTTT. It translates to CASSLGSGEAFF. The gene calls are TRBV7-9 and TRBJ1-1, with D perhaps TRBD1 (5 bases). With 1 base removed from V and 8 bases from J, the gap between germline ends came to 8 bases. The CDR3 sequence is 12 residues long. Germline CDR1 and CDR2: SEHNR and FQNEAQ (reference sequence).

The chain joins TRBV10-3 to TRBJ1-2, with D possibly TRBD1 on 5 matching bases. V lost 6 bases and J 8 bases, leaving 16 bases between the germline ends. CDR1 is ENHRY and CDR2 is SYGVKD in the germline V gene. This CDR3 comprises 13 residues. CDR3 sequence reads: CAIRHPTVGGYTF. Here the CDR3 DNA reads TGTGCCATCAGGCACCCGACAGTGGGCGGCTACACCTTC.

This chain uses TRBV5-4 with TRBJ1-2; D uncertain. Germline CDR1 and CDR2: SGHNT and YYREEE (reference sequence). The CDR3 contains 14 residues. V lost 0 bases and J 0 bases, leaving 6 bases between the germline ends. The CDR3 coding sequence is TGTGCCAGCAGCTTGGCCGGGACTAACTATGGCTACACCTTC. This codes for CASSLAGTNYGYTF.

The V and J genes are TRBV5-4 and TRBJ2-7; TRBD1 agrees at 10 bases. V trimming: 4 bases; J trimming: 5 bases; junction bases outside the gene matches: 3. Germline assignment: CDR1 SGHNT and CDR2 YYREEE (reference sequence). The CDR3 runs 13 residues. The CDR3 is CASSAGQGDEQYF. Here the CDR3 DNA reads TGTGCCAGCAGCGCCGGACAGGGGGACGAGCAGTACTTC.

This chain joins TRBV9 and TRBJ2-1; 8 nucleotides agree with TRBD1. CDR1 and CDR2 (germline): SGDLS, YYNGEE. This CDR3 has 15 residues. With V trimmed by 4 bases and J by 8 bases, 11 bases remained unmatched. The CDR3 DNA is TGTGCCAGCAGCCGCAGGGGGCAGAGGGGCGATGAGCAGTTCTTC. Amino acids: CASSRRGQRGDEQFF.

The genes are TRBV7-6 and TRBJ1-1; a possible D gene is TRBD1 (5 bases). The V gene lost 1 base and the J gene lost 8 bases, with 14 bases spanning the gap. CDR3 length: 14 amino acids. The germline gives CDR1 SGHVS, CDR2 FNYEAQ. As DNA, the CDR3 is TGTGCCAGCAGCTTAGACGCAGGGCGCGGAGAAGCTTTCTTT. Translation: CASSLDAGRGEAFF.

The CDR3 loop is CASSLGGGATDTQYF. CDR3 DNA sequence: TGTGCCAGCAGCTTAGGCGGGGGGGCAACAGATACGCAGTATTTT. The chain has TRBV11-3 and TRBJ2-3, with TRBD2 matching 9 bases. V was pared by 1 base and J by 3 bases, with 2 bases of the junction left unmatched. Germline V gene data show CDR1 as SGHNT and CDR2 as YENEEA. The CDR3 covers 15 residues.

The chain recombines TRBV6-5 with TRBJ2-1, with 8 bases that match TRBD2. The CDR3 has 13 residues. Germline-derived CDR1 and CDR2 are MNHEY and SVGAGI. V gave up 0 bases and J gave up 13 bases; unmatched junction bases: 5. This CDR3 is CASSYSGRGDQFF. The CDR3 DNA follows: TGTGCCAGCAGTTACTCGGGGCGGGGGGACCAGTTCTTC.

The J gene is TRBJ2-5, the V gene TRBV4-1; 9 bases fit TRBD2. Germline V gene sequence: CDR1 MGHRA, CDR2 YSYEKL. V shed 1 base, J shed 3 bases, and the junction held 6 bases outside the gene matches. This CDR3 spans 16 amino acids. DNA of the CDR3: TGCGCCAGCAGCCAAGGTGGCGGGAGGGGTAAAGAGACCCAGTACTTC. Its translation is CASSQGGGRGKETQYF.

The CDR3 spells CASSPGQGHQPQHF. The CDR3 DNA sequence: TGTGCCAGTAGTCCTGGACAGGGACATCAGCCCCAGCATTTT. The chain employs TRBV19 and TRBJ1-5, with 8 bases identical to TRBD1. Germline V gives CDR1 LNHDA, CDR2 SQIVND (reference sequence). The V and J ends lost 5 bases and 5 bases, in that order; junction bases with no gene match: 5. This CDR3 contains 14 residues.

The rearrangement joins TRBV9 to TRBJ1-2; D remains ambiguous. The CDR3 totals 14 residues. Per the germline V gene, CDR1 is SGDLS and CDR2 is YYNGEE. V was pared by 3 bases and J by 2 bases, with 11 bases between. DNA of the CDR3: TGTGCCAGCAGCGGGCCTCGACTCAACTATGGCTACACCTTC. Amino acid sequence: CASSGPRLNYGYTF.

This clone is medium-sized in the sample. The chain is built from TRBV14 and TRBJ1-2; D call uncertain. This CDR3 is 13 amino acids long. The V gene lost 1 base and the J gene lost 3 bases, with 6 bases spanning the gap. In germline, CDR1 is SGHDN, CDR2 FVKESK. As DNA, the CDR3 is TGTGCCAGCAGCCAAGTGGCCGACTATGGCTACACCTTC. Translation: CASSQVADYGYTF.